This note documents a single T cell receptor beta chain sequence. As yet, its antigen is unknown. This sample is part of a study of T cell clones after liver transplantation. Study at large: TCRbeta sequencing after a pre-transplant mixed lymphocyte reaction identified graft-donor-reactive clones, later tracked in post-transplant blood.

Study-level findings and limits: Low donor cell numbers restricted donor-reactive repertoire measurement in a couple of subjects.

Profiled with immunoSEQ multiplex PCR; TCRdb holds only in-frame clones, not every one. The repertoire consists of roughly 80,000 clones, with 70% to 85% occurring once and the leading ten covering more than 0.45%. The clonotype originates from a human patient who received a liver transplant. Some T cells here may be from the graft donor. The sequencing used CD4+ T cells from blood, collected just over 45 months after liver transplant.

CDR3 protein: CAWSVQGAGELFF. CDR3 DNA sequence: TGTGCCTGGAGTGTACAGGGGGCCGGGGAGCTGTTTTTT. The V gene is TRBV30, the J gene TRBJ2-2; 8 bases fit TRBD1. J lost 6 bases, V lost 0 bases, and 0 bases had no gene match. This CDR3 comprises 13 residues. The germline V gene encodes CDR1 GTSNPN and CDR2 SVGIG (reference sequence). The full variable domain, completed using reference TRBV30 and TRBJ2-2, is SQTIHQWPATLVQPVGSPLSLECTVEGTSNPNLYWYRQAAGRGLQLLFYSVGIGQISSEVPQNLSASRPQDRQFILSSKKLLLSDSGFYLCAWSVQGAGELFFGEGSRLTVL.